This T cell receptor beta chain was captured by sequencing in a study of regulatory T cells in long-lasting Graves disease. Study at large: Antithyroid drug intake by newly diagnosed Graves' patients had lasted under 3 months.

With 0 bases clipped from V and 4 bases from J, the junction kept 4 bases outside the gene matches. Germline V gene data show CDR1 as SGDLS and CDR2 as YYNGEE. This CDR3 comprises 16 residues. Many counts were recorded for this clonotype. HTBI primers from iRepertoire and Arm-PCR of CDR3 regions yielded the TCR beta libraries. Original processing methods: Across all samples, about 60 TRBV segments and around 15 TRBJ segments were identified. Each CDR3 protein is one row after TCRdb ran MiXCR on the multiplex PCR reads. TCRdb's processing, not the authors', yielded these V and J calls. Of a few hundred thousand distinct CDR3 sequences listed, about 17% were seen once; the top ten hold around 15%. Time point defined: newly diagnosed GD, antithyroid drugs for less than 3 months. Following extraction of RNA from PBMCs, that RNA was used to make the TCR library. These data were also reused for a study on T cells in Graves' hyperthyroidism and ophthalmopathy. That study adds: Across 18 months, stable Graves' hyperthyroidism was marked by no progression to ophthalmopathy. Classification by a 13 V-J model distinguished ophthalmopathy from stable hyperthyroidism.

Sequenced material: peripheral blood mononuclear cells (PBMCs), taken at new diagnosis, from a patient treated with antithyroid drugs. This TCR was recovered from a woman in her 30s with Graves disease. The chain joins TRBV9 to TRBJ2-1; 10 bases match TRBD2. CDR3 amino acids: CASSVVISGGYNEQFF. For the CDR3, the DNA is TGTGCCAGCAGCGTAGTGATTAGCGGGGGGTACAATGAGCAGTTCTTC.